This T cell receptor (beta chain) stems from a study of technical replicates of blood from several donors. V lost 3 bases and J lost 6; bases outside the gene matches: 3. The CDR3 runs 13 residues. Germline V gives CDR1 MRHNA, CDR2 SNTAGT. Profiling relied on immunoSEQ multiplex PCR, and the TCRdb table lists in-frame clones only, not all of them. The data contain 65,000 to 90,000 clones, approximately 98% of them singletons. The sequenced sample consisted of T cells isolated from PBMCs. This chain uses TRBV6-4 with TRBJ2-7; TRBD2 aligns across 9 bases. The clonotype was recovered from a human donor in good health. CDR3 in amino acids: CASSEGLAGEQYF. CDR3 in DNA: TGTGCCAGCAGTGAGGGACTAGCAGGCGAGCAGTACTTC.